These T cell receptor beta chains were read from a single sample in a study of T cell repertoires in cytomegalovirus infection. TCRdb redid the calling of the reads with MiXCR, one entry per CDR3 protein. This sample has about 450,000 distinct CDR3 sequences; approximately 32% occur once, and the top ten carry roughly an eighth. Source material: PBMCs. The receptors stem from a human donor in good health (CMV status not recorded). Some clones in this sample may be carry-over from other donors' samples. CDR3s include the opening cysteine and the closing phenylalanine or tryptophan. Each record gives: CDR3 length, V gene, clone size, D gene, J gene, CDR3 DNA, CDR3 protein. D genes are given only for firm matches. Expanded clones get a size class; other rows say once, few or many, or leave the size out.

CDR3 length: 15; V gene: TRBV4-3; clone size: .; D gene: .; J gene: TRBJ1-2; CDR3 DNA: TGCGCCAGCAGCCAAGAGGGGGGCTCCAACTATTGCTACACCTTC; CDR3 protein: CASSQEGGSNYCYTF
CDR3 length: 15; V gene: TRBV6-1; clone size: few; D gene: .; J gene: TRBJ1-1; CDR3 DNA: TGTGCCAGCAGTGACCGAGGACAGTTAAACACTGAAGCTTTCTTT; CDR3 protein: CASSDRGQLNTEAFF
CDR3 length: 11; V gene: TRBV28; clone size: .; D gene: .; J gene: TRBJ2-7; CDR3 DNA: TGTGCCAGCAGCCCCGGTGAGGAGCAGTACTTC; CDR3 protein: CASSPGEEQYF
CDR3 length: 14; V gene: TRBV4-1; clone size: few; D gene: TRBD1; J gene: TRBJ2-1; CDR3 DNA: TGCGCCAGCAGCTCCCCGGACAGGTACAATGAGCAGTTCTTC; CDR3 protein: CASSSPDRYNEQFF
CDR3 length: 17; V gene: TRBV7-6; clone size: many; D gene: .; J gene: TRBJ1-6; CDR3 DNA: TGTGCCAGCAGTCCCCGCAGCAGGGCGGCCTATAATTCACCCCTCCACTTT; CDR3 protein: CASSPRSRAAYNSPLHF
CDR3 length: 15; V gene: TRBV11-2; clone size: .; D gene: .; J gene: TRBJ2-7; CDR3 DNA: TGTGCCAGCAGCCACTGGGGGGCCACCGTTTACGAGCAGTACTTC; CDR3 protein: CASSHWGATVYEQYF
CDR3 length: 13; V gene: TRBV20-1; clone size: .; D gene: .; J gene: TRBJ2-5; CDR3 DNA: TGCAGTGCTAGGGCTAGCCACCAAGAGACCCAGTACTTC; CDR3 protein: CSARASHQETQYF
CDR3 length: 16; V gene: TRBV2; clone size: few; D gene: .; J gene: TRBJ2-3; CDR3 DNA: TGTGCCAGCACTGACTCCTTGGGGGAAGGCACAGATACGCAGTATTTT; CDR3 protein: CASTDSLGEGTDTQYF
CDR3 length: 13; V gene: TRBV10-3; clone size: many; D gene: TRBD1; J gene: TRBJ1-5; CDR3 DNA: TGTGCCATCAGCGGGACAGAGACTAAGCCCCAGCATTTT; CDR3 protein: CAISGTETKPQHF
CDR3 length: 12; V gene: TRBV7-6; clone size: many; D gene: .; J gene: TRBJ1-4; CDR3 DNA: TGTGCCAGCAGCCCCAATCATGAAAAACTGTTTTTT; CDR3 protein: CASSPNHEKLFF
CDR3 length: 15; V gene: TRBV15; clone size: .; D gene: TRBD1; J gene: TRBJ2-1; CDR3 DNA: TGTGCCACCACCCGCGGCGGACAGGGACTCAATGAGCAGTTCTTC; CDR3 protein: CATTRGGQGLNEQFF
CDR3 length: 16; V gene: TRBV24-1; clone size: .; D gene: .; J gene: TRBJ2-3; CDR3 DNA: TGTGCCACCAGTGACCCCCGGGGTCCTAGCACAGATACGCAGTATTTT; CDR3 protein: CATSDPRGPSTDTQYF
CDR3 length: 17; V gene: TRBV18; clone size: .; D gene: TRBD1; J gene: TRBJ2-3; CDR3 DNA: TGTGCCAGCTCACCGGACCTCAGGGGGTTCGGGACAGATACGCAGTATTTT; CDR3 protein: CASSPDLRGFGTDTQYF
CDR3 length: 14; V gene: TRBV11-2; clone size: many; D gene: TRBD2; J gene: TRBJ2-3; CDR3 DNA: TGTGCCAGCAGCTTCGGGGGGTACACAGATACGCAGTATTTT; CDR3 protein: CASSFGGYTDTQYF
CDR3 length: 15; V gene: TRBV6-6; clone size: many; D gene: TRBD1; J gene: TRBJ2-3; CDR3 DNA: TGTGCCAGCAGTCGAGGGACAGGCAGCACAGATACGCAGTATTTT; CDR3 protein: CASSRGTGSTDTQYF
CDR3 length: 17; V gene: TRBV7-6; clone size: many; D gene: TRBD1; J gene: TRBJ1-1; CDR3 DNA: TGTGCCAGCAGCCGAGGAGGAAGGACAGGGAGGACTACCGAAGCTTTCTTT; CDR3 protein: CASSRGGRTGRTTEAFF
CDR3 length: 16; V gene: TRBV4-2; clone size: .; D gene: .; J gene: TRBJ2-3; CDR3 DNA: TGTGCCAGCAGCCAAGAAGACTGGGGGGCGACAGATACGCAGTATTTT; CDR3 protein: CASSQEDWGATDTQYF
CDR3 length: 14; V gene: TRBV11-2; clone size: many; D gene: TRBD1; J gene: TRBJ2-7; CDR3 DNA: TGTGCCAGCAGCCTCACAGGGACAGCCTACGAGCAGTACTTC; CDR3 protein: CASSLTGTAYEQYF
CDR3 length: 13; V gene: TRBV18; clone size: .; D gene: .; J gene: TRBJ1-4; CDR3 DNA: TGTGCCAGCTCACAAGGGTTTGGTGAAAAACTGTTTTTT; CDR3 protein: CASSQGFGEKLFF
CDR3 length: 15; V gene: TRBV7-2; clone size: many; D gene: .; J gene: TRBJ1-1; CDR3 DNA: TGTGCCAGCAGCTTAAGCCCTCCAGGTGGGACTGAAGCTTTCTTT; CDR3 protein: CASSLSPPGGTEAFF
CDR3 length: 16; V gene: TRBV7-3; clone size: .; D gene: TRBD2; J gene: TRBJ2-2; CDR3 DNA: TGTGCCAGCAGCTTATCCGGCGGGGGGGCCACCGGGGAGCTGTTTTTT; CDR3 protein: CASSLSGGGATGELFF
CDR3 length: 18; V gene: TRBV6-6; clone size: few; D gene: .; J gene: TRBJ2-5; CDR3 DNA: TGTGCCAGCAGTTCCTCCAGGACACCAACCCAGATTAGGGAGACCCAGTACTTC; CDR3 protein: CASSSSRTPTQIRETQYF
CDR3 length: 16; V gene: TRBV3-1; clone size: few; D gene: TRBD1; J gene: TRBJ1-2; CDR3 DNA: TGTGCCAGCAGCCAAAGAGGGACAGGGGGGAACTATGGCTACACCTTC; CDR3 protein: CASSQRGTGGNYGYTF
CDR3 length: 13; V gene: TRBV7-6; clone size: many; D gene: .; J gene: TRBJ1-6; CDR3 DNA: TGTGCCAGCAGCTTGGGGCCAGGTTCACCCCTCCACTTT; CDR3 protein: CASSLGPGSPLHF
CDR3 length: 14; V gene: TRBV7-2; clone size: once; D gene: .; J gene: TRBJ2-7; CDR3 DNA: TGTGCCAGCAGCCAACGCTGGGCTCTCAACGAGCATTACTTC; CDR3 protein: CASSQRWALNEHYF
CDR3 length: 16; V gene: TRBV7-2; clone size: many; D gene: .; J gene: TRBJ1-1; CDR3 DNA: TGTGCCAGCAGCCCCCTGGGGTTAGGGCAGCGCACTGAAGCTTTCTTT; CDR3 protein: CASSPLGLGQRTEAFF
CDR3 length: 14; V gene: TRBV12-3/TRBV12-4; clone size: .; D gene: TRBD2; J gene: TRBJ2-7; CDR3 DNA: TGTGCCAGCAGCCCGACTAGCGGGGGGAACGAGCAGTACTTC; CDR3 protein: CASSPTSGGNEQYF
CDR3 length: 14; V gene: TRBV11-2; clone size: few; D gene: .; J gene: TRBJ1-6; CDR3 DNA: TGTGCCAGCAGCCTCTCTTCAGGGGCCCGACCCCTCCACTTT; CDR3 protein: CASSLSSGARPLHF
CDR3 length: 12; V gene: TRBV6-2/TRBV6-3; clone size: many; D gene: .; J gene: TRBJ1-1; CDR3 DNA: TGTGCCAGCAGTTACTCTTTGTGGGACGCTTTCTTT; CDR3 protein: CASSYSLWDAFF
CDR3 length: 15; V gene: TRBV12-3/TRBV12-4; clone size: .; D gene: TRBD1; J gene: TRBJ1-3; CDR3 DNA: TGTGCCAGCATCCTACAGGGGCGGTCTGGAAACACCATATATTTT; CDR3 protein: CASILQGRSGNTIYF
CDR3 length: 14; V gene: TRBV7-2; clone size: few; D gene: TRBD2; J gene: TRBJ2-1; CDR3 DNA: TGTGCCAGCAGTGGACTAGCGGGGGTGGATGAGCAGTTCTTC; CDR3 protein: CASSGLAGVDEQFF
CDR3 length: 14; V gene: TRBV6-2/TRBV6-3; clone size: .; D gene: .; J gene: TRBJ1-1; CDR3 DNA: TGTGCCAGCAGTTACTCACCAGGGTACACTGAAGCTTTCTTT; CDR3 protein: CASSYSPGYTEAFF
CDR3 length: 15; V gene: TRBV6-8; clone size: .; D gene: .; J gene: TRBJ1-5; CDR3 DNA: TGTGCCAGCAGTTACTCGTCTAGGGGGGATCAGCCCCAGCATTTT; CDR3 protein: CASSYSSRGDQPQHF
CDR3 length: 14; V gene: TRBV28; clone size: .; D gene: .; J gene: TRBJ2-3; CDR3 DNA: TGTGCCAGCAGTTTTTTAGTTAGCACAGATACGCAGTATTTT; CDR3 protein: CASSFLVSTDTQYF
CDR3 length: 15; V gene: TRBV19; clone size: few; D gene: .; J gene: TRBJ2-7; CDR3 DNA: TGTGCCAGACCACCGGGTGGGCAGGGCTTTTACGAGCAGTACTTC; CDR3 protein: CARPPGGQGFYEQYF
CDR3 length: 16; V gene: TRBV7-9; clone size: .; D gene: TRBD1; J gene: TRBJ2-1; CDR3 DNA: TGTGCCAGCAGCACCGCGAGGACAGGGATGGACGGTGAGCAGTTCTTC; CDR3 protein: CASSTARTGMDGEQFF
CDR3 length: 16; V gene: TRBV6-2/TRBV6-3; clone size: .; D gene: .; J gene: TRBJ2-3; CDR3 DNA: TGTGCCAGCAGTTACGGGGGGCCCGGGCCCACAGATACGCAGTATTTT; CDR3 protein: CASSYGGPGPTDTQYF
CDR3 length: 12; V gene: TRBV18; clone size: .; D gene: .; J gene: TRBJ1-1; CDR3 DNA: TGTGCCAGCGACAGTTTGAACACTGAAGCTTTCTTT; CDR3 protein: CASDSLNTEAFF
CDR3 length: 15; V gene: TRBV11-2; clone size: few; D gene: .; J gene: TRBJ2-5; CDR3 DNA: TGTGCCAGCAGCTTAGAATCAGCTGCCCAAGAGACCCAGTACTTC; CDR3 protein: CASSLESAAQETQYF
CDR3 length: 15; V gene: TRBV20-1; clone size: .; D gene: TRBD1; J gene: TRBJ2-5; CDR3 DNA: TGCAGTTCTGCCCCACTGACAGGGTCTCAAGAGACCCAGTACTTC; CDR3 protein: CSSAPLTGSQETQYF